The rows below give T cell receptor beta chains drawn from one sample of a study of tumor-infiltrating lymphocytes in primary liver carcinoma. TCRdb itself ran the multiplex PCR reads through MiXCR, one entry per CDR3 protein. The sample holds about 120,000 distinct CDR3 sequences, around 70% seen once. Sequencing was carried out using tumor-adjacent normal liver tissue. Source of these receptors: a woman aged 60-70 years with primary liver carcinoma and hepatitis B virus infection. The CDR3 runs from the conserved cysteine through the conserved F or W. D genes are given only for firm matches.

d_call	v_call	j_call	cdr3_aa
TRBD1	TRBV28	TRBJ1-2	CASSLGQYGYTF
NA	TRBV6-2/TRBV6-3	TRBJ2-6	CASSNSRRNSEANVLTF
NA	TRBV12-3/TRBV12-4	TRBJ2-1	CASSFRGGRRNEQFF
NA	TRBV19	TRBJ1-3	CASNPWNSGNTIYF
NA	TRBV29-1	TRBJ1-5	CSVGQTNQYQHF
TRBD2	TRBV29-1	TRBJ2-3	CSVHGSATGGGGTQYF
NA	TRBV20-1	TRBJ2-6	CSATQASGANVLTF
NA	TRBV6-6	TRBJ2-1	CASSPGGISSYNEQFF
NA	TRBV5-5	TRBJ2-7	CASSSADSSYEQYF
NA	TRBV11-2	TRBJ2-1	CASNLDRTDNNEQFF
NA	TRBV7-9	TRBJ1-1	CTSSLGLEAGAFF
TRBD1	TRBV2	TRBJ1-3	CASRGRQGSTSGNTIYF
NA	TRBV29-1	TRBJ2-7	CSVIGQSGGYEQYF
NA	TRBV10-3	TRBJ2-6	CAIHDLPTAGANVLTF
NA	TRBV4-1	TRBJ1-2	CASSQGSLAGGYTF
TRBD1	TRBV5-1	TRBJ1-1	CASLGQAGTEAFF
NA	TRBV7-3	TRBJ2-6	CASSLSGRNRPGANVLTF
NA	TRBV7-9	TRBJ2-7	CANSLMPGTGTSYEQYF
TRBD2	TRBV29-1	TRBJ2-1	CSVAGGINYNEQFF
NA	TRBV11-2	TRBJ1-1	CANRSLTGDWNTEAFF
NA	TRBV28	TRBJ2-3	CASSFADYTYTRYF
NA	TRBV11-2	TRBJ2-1	CVSSLLTRLGLLKEQFF
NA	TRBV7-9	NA	CASSLQRRDNEQYF
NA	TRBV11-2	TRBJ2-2	CASSPQGPTGELFF
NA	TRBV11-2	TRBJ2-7	CASSFAYEQYF
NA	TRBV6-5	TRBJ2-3	CAISPGFPSTDSQYF
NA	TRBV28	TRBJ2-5	CASSLYGETQYF
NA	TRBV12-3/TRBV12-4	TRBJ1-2	CASRPGWPIYGYTF
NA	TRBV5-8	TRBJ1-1	CASSRQGRGTEAFF
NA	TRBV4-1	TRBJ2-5	CASSRFGETQYF
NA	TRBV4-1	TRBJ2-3	CASSQGVVGTVTQYF
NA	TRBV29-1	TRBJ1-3	CSVGGGPSGNTIYF
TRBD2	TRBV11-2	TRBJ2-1	CACSLGFLADYDEQFF
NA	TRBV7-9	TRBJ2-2	CASSPVAGELFF
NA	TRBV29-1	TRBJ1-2	CSVEGVGGEGSYGYTF
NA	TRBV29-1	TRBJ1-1	CSVEDFVGYIEAFF
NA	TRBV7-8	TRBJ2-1	CASSLANHRPKQFF
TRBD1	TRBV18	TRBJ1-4	CASSPRGTGDEKLFF
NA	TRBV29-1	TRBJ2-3	CNVGTSWADTQYF
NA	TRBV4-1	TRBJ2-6	CASSPTLDIPWDSGANVLTF
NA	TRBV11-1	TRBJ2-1	CTRSFGTENEQFF
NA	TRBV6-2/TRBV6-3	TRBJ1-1	CASSWANTEAFF
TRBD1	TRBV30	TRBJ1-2	CAWSYRGGGYTF
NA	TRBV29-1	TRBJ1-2	CSVGQDYGHTF
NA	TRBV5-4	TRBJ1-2	CASSLELCRMRIF
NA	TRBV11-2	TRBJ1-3	CASSLGNTIYF